The 14 T cell receptor beta chains given below trace back to one sample, sequenced in a study of CD8 T cells in ankylosing spondylitis. Study-wide points: Ankylosing spondylitis blood appeared to carry a characteristic TCR beta motif of several highly homologous variants.

These TCRs are of unknown antigen specificity. MiXCR was run by TCRdb on the 5' RACE reads, yielding one entry per CDR3 protein. Of over 600,000 distinct CDR3 sequences in the sample, 19% were seen once. The sequencing sample was made of blood, either unsorted or a sorted T cell fraction (not recorded which). The receptors were gathered from a male donor with ankylosing spondylitis.

In its sample, this clonotype was seen a few times. This rearrangement joins TRBV5-6 to TRBJ1-2, with D possibly being TRBD1 (5 bases). Between the trimmed V and J ends, which lost 4 bases and 7 bases, there was a span of 14 bases. Germline V gene sequence: CDR1 SGHDT, CDR2 YYEEEE. The CDR3 is made up of 13 amino acids. CDR3 nucleotide sequence: TGTGCCAGCAGCCCGAGGAGGGGATCTGGCTACACCTTC. Encoded protein: CASSPRRGSGYTF. Variable domain in full (rest from reference TRBV5-6 and TRBJ1-2): DAGVTQSPTHLIKTRGQQVTLRCSPKSGHDTVSWYQQALGQGPQFIFQYYEEEERQRGNFPDRFSGHQFPNYSSELNVNALLLGDSALYLCASSPRRGSGYTFGSGTRLTVV.

V usage is TRBV7-3 and J usage is TRBJ2-3; 10 bases fit TRBD1. Germline loops: CDR1 SGHTA, CDR2 FQGTGA. This CDR3 is 16 amino acids long. After removal of 5 bases from V and 4 bases from J, the junction contained 9 bases not matched to a gene. The CDR3: CASSPTAGTGADTQYF. CDR3 DNA sequence: TGTGCCAGCAGCCCCACCGCCGGGACAGGGGCAGATACGCAGTATTTT.

The chain combines TRBV7-9 with TRBJ1-2; D might be TRBD1 (6 bases). The CDR3 extends over 14 amino acids. Trimming shortened V by 8 bases and J by 1 base, and 14 bases separated the two germline ends. CDR1 is SEHNR and CDR2 is FQNEAQ in the germline V gene (reference sequence). This CDR3 reads CASGGQSLNYGYTF. In nucleotides, the CDR3 is TGTGCCAGCGGCGGACAGTCTCTTAACTATGGCTACACCTTC. The entire variable domain, with the rest obtained from reference TRBV7-9 and TRBJ1-2, is as follows: DTGVSQNPRHKITKRGQNVTFRCDPISEHNRLYWYRQTLGQGPEFLTYFQNEAQLEKSRLLSDRFSAERPKGSFSTLEIQRTEQGDSAMYLCASGGQSLNYGYTFGSGTRLTVV.

This clonotype has more than one count but fewer than ten. This chain uses TRBV5-1 with TRBJ1-4; the match to TRBD1 covers 8 bases. This CDR3 contains 16 residues. J lost 3 bases, V lost 1 base, and 5 bases had no gene match. Germline V gene data show CDR1 as SGHRS and CDR2 as YFSETQ. CDR3 bases: TGCGCCAGCAGCTTGAACAGGGGGAATGCTAATGAAAAACTGTTTTTT. It specifies CASSLNRGNANEKLFF.

There are a few counts of this clonotype. The gene calls are TRBV20-1 and TRBJ2-7; 13 bases agree with TRBD2. Germline CDR1 is DFQATT and CDR2 is SNEGSKA (reference sequence). The CDR3 length is 16 residues. The V and J ends lost 6 bases and 0 bases, in that order; junction bases with no gene match: 8. CDR3 coding DNA: TGCAGTGCCCCTCCACGGACTAGCGGGAGCTCCTACGAGCAGTACTTC. It is translated as CSAPPRTSGSSYEQYF.

This clonotype has more than one count but fewer than ten. The chain combines TRBV7-2 with TRBJ1-5; D gene uncertain. Trimming cost V 5 bases and J 7 bases, with 12 bases left between them. Germline CDR1 is SGHTA and CDR2 is FQGNSA. The CDR3 is made up of 13 amino acids. For the CDR3, the DNA is TGTGCCAGCAGCCCCCGGCACGGACAGCCCCAGCATTTT. This gives the protein CASSPRHGQPQHF.

The chain carries TRBV18 and TRBJ1-1; tentatively, D is TRBD1 (5 bases). The V end lost 5 bases, the J end lost 4 bases, and 17 bases lay between the germline ends. Germline CDR1 reads KGHSH; CDR2 reads LQKENI. CDR3 length equals 15 residues. CDR3 DNA sequence: TGTGCCAGCTCATACTTGGGGGAGGCGACCACTGAAGCTTTCTTT. Translating it yields CASSYLGEATTEAFF.

V and J are TRBV12-3 or TRBV12-4 and TRBJ2-6; the match to TRBD1 covers 7 bases. The CDR3 contains 13 residues. V was pared by 3 bases and J by 9 bases, with 2 bases of the junction left unmatched. The CDR3 coding sequence is TGTGCCAGCAGTTTCCGGGACAGCAACGTCCTGACTTTC. This encodes CASSFRDSNVLTF.

V usage is TRBV12-3 or TRBV12-4 and J usage is TRBJ2-3; no reliable D call. V was clipped by 6 bases and J by 3 bases, with 19 bases between them. The CDR3 has 16 amino acids. The CDR3 DNA reads as TGTGCCAGCAGCTACACGGACCCGGCCGTAACAGATACGCAGTATTTT. It translates to CASSYTDPAVTDTQYF.

The V call is TRBV19, the J call TRBJ1-1; 9 bases are a match to TRBD1. This CDR3 comprises 14 residues. CDR1 and CDR2 (germline): LNHDA, SQIVND (reference sequence). The V segment lost 7 bases and the J segment 4 bases; nucleotides outside the gene matches: 7. The CDR3 nucleotides read TGTGCCAGTATCGACAGGGGGTTGGGCACTGAAGCTTTCTTT. This encodes CASIDRGLGTEAFF.

This clonotype appeared a few times. This rearrangement joins TRBV6-1 to TRBJ1-2, with D hard to call. The CDR3 is made up of 14 amino acids. Trimming removed 8 bases at V and 1 base at J, with 14 bases between. Germline assignment: CDR1 MNHNS and CDR2 SASEGT. Here the CDR3 reads CASYPAGSNYGYTF. DNA for the CDR3: TGTGCCAGCTACCCGGCGGGCAGTAACTATGGCTACACCTTC.

This clonotype was picked up many times. CDR3 bases: TGCGCCAGCAGCTCCTCCGGGACAACTAACTATGGCTACACCTTC. Amino acids: CASSSSGTTNYGYTF. The chain links TRBV5-1 to TRBJ1-2; D might be TRBD1 (6 bases). The length of the CDR3 is 15 residues. The germline V and J ends were trimmed by 3 bases and 0 bases, with 12 bases remaining between them. Germline V gene lookup returns CDR1 SGHRS and CDR2 YFSETQ.

About this clonotype itself: One end of the junction varies from germline; a read error may be responsible. This chain connects TRBV3-1 to TRBJ2-7; possible D gene TRBD1, 6 bases. The CDR3 spans 13 residues. Germline loops: CDR1 LGHDT, CDR2 YNNKEL (reference sequence). The CDR3 here is CASSQFLRGQTDF. The CDR3 bases are TGTGCCAGCAGCCAATTTTTGAGGGGACAAACGGACTTC.

This clonotype has only a few counts. The chain links TRBV19 to TRBJ1-5, with D unresolved. Germline CDR1 is LNHDA and CDR2 is SQIVND (reference sequence). CDR3 length equals 13 residues. The V and J ends lost 7 bases and 4 bases respectively, with 11 bases between them. The CDR3 DNA reads as TGTGCCAGTAACAAGCTTACGAATCAGCCCCAGCATTTT. This encodes CASNKLTNQPQHF.